This entry describes one T cell receptor beta chain. This entry comes from a study of blood T cell repertoires in COVID-19. Study summary: Donors in the United States, Italy and Spain gave samples during acute or convalescent COVID-19. In each case, the material was cDNA or gDNA derived from T cells, B-cell-depleted T cells, or PBMCs.

Between the trimmed V and J ends, which lost 5 bases and 3 bases, there was a span of 17 bases. This CDR3 is 15 amino acids long. Germline CDR1 reads SGHRS; CDR2 reads YFSETQ. Per the study methods: Estimation of nucleated cell counts was performed using reference gene primer amplification. The data were produced by immunoSEQ multiplex PCR, yet TCRdb's version contains in-frame clones alone and is incomplete. For V, J and clone size, that table is used; D and trimming come from the DNA. The sample shows fewer than 90,000 clones, 70% to 90% of them seen only once. Sample: peripheral blood. The V gene is TRBV5-1, the J gene TRBJ2-5; tentatively, D is TRBD1 (7 bases). The origin of this receptor is a man between 60 and 75 years old with acute or convalescent COVID-19. The CDR3 loop reads CASREGAQGKETQYF. The CDR3 bases are TGCGCCAGCAGGGAGGGGGCGCAGGGGAAAGAGACCCAGTACTTC. The full variable domain, completed using reference TRBV5-1 and TRBJ2-5, is KAGVTQTPRYLIKTRGQQVTLSCSPISGHRSVSWYQQTPGQGLQFLFEYFSETQRNKGNFPGRFSGRQFSNSRSEMNVSTLELGDSALYLCASREGAQGKETQYFGPGTRLLVL.